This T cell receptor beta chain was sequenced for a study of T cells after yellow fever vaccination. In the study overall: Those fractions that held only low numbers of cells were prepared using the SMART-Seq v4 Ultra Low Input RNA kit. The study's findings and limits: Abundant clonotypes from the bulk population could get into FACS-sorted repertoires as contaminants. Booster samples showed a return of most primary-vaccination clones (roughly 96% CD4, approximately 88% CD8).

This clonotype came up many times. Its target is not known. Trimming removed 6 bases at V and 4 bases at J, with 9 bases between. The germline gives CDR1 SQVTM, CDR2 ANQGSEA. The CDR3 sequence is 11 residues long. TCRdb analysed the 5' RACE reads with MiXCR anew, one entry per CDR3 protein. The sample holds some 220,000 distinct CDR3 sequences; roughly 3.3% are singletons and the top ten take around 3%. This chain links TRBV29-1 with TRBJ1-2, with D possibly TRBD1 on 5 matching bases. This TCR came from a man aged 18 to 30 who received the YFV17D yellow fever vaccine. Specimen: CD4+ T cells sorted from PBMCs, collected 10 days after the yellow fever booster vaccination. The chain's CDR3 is CSVDSSYGYTF. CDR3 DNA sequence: TGCAGCGTCGACAGTTCCTATGGCTACACCTTC.